This is a list of T cell receptor beta chains from one sample in a study of blood T cell repertoires in COVID-19. Here immunoSEQ multiplex PCR was the method, and the copy in TCRdb shows in-frame clones only, minus some. This sample has hundreds of thousands of clones; around 88% occur once, and the top ten carry around 6.3%. Material for sequencing was peripheral blood. Source of these receptors: a woman in her 30s with COVID-19, enrolled during active disease. The CDR3 runs from the conserved cysteine through the conserved F or W. The D gene is left open where the match is weak. The size field is filled for only some rows; it gives once, few, many or a size class.

d_gene,abundance,v_gene,j_gene,CDR3nt,CDR3aa
-,-,TRBV11-2,TRBJ1-3,TGTGCCAGCAGCCCCCGGACAGCCGCAGATGGAAACACCATATATTTT,CASSPRTAADGNTIYF
-,once,TRBV5-4,TRBJ2-1,TGTGCCAGCAGCTTCGAACAGGAGCAGTTCTTC,CASSFEQEQFF
-,once,TRBV27,TRBJ2-7,TGTGCCAGCAGTCAGGCGGGCCCCCTCGAGCAGTACTTC,CASSQAGPLEQYF
TRBD2,-,TRBV13,TRBJ2-1,TGTGCCAGCAGCTCCCCCGGGACTAGCGGGAGGGTTGAGCAGTTCTTC,CASSSPGTSGRVEQFF
-,-,TRBV14,TRBJ1-6,TGTGCCAGCAGCCCCAGGGGTAGCTCCTATAATTCACCCCTCCACTTT,CASSPRGSSYNSPLHF
TRBD2,-,TRBV5-1,TRBJ2-3,TGCGCCAGCAGCGTTTCTAGCGGGGGGGCAGGGGATACGCAGTATTTT,CASSVSSGGAGDTQYF
-,-,TRBV7-2,TRBJ2-6,TGTGCCAGCAGCTTGGGACAACTCGGGGCCAACGTCCTGACTTTC,CASSLGQLGANVLTF
TRBD2,once,TRBV6-4,TRBJ2-1,TGTGCCAGCAGTGACGGACTAGATTACAATGAGCAGTTCTTC,CASSDGLDYNEQFF
TRBD1,-,TRBV5-1,TRBJ1-4,TGCGCCAGCAGCCCGACAGGGGCAAGTGAAAAACTGTTTTTT,CASSPTGASEKLFF
-,-,TRBV12-3/TRBV12-4,TRBJ2-1,TGTGCCAGCAGCAGAGGCAATGAGCAGTTCTTC,CASSRGNEQFF
TRBD1,-,TRBV4-3,TRBJ1-2,TGCGCCAGCAGCCCAGGTGGGGGGCAGGGGGATGGCTACACCTTC,CASSPGGGQGDGYTF
-,few,TRBV14,TRBJ2-5,TGTGCCAGCAGCCCACTGGCCCGCGGGCGGGAGACCCAGTACTTC,CASSPLARGRETQYF
TRBD2,many,TRBV6-4,TRBJ2-2,TGTGCCAGCAGTAGCGGGGGCACGAACACCGGGGAGCTGTTTTTT,CASSSGGTNTGELFF
TRBD1,-,TRBV29-1,TRBJ1-5,TGCAGCGTTGGGATGGGACAGGGGAATCAGCCCCAGCATTTT,CSVGMGQGNQPQHF
-,-,TRBV5-4,TRBJ2-1,TGTGCCAGCAGCCCACTCCTGGGGACTGCGACGGGGGATGAGCAGTTCTTC,CASSPLLGTATGDEQFF
TRBD2,-,TRBV7-6,TRBJ2-5,TGTGCCAGCACCTTGGGGGAGGGAGAGACCCAGTACTTC,CASTLGEGETQYF
TRBD2,-,TRBV3-1/TRBV3-2,TRBJ2-3,TGTGCCAGCAGCCAAGACGCGATGGGGTGGCGGGAGGATTCGGATACGCAGTATTTT,CASSQDAMGWREDSDTQYF
TRBD1,-,TRBV6-2/TRBV6-3,TRBJ1-1,TGTGCCAGCAGTTACGCAGACAGGGCAGAAGCTTTCTTT,CASSYADRAEAFF
TRBD2,-,TRBV4-3,TRBJ2-1,TGCGCCAGCAGCCAAGATAGGGCTAGCGGGGTTTACAATGAGCAGTTCTTC,CASSQDRASGVYNEQFF
TRBD2,-,TRBV11-2,TRBJ2-7,TGTGCCAGCAGCTTAGGCGGACTAGCGGGGGGTAGGGAGCAGTACTTC,CASSLGGLAGGREQYF
-,-,TRBV13,TRBJ2-1,TGTGCCAGCAGCGCGGGTAGAGGTAATGAGCAGTTCTTC,CASSAGRGNEQFF
TRBD1,-,TRBV18,TRBJ1-5,TGTGCCAGCTCCGGGACAGGGCAGGAGGGGCCCCAGCATTTT,CASSGTGQEGPQHF
TRBD1,-,TRBV28,TRBJ1-2,TGTGCCAGCAGGACAGGGTTTTTTGATGGCTACACCTTC,CASRTGFFDGYTF
TRBD1,-,TRBV2,TRBJ2-2,TGTGCCAGCAGTGGGACAGGGGTCACCGGGGAGCTGTTTTTT,CASSGTGVTGELFF
TRBD1,-,TRBV7-2,TRBJ2-7,TGTGCCAGCAGCGGACAGGGGGCGCGATACGAGCAGTACTTC,CASSGQGARYEQYF
-,-,TRBV29-1,TRBJ1-2,TGCAGCGTTGTATGGCAGGGCGAAAGTGGCTACACCTTC,CSVVWQGESGYTF
-,-,TRBV5-1,TRBJ2-7,TGCGCCAGCAGAGAGACACCGAACTCCTACGAGCAGTACTTC,CASRETPNSYEQYF
TRBD1,-,TRBV7-9,TRBJ1-2,TGTGCCAGCAGCTTAGGGTCAGGGGGCTATGGCTACACCTTC,CASSLGSGGYGYTF
TRBD1,-,TRBV18,TRBJ2-2,TGTGCCAGCTCACCACAGACAGGGCTATACACCGGGGAGCTGTTTTTT,CASSPQTGLYTGELFF
-,-,TRBV6-5,TRBJ1-2,TGTGCCAGCAGGTCCCTTTTTGGCTACACCTTC,CASRSLFGYTF
-,-,TRBV7-9,TRBJ1-2,TGTGCCAGCAGCCCGGACGGGGGCTATGGCTACACCTTC,CASSPDGGYGYTF
TRBD2,-,TRBV24-1,TRBJ2-1,TGTGCCACCAGTGATTCCGGACTAGCGGGGGGCCTTCGGGGCAATGAGCAGTTCTTC,CATSDSGLAGGLRGNEQFF
-,-,TRBV4-1,TRBJ2-1,TGCGCCAGCAGCCACGGATCCAGACTAGTTTCGAGTAATGAGCAGTTCTTC,CASSHGSRLVSSNEQFF
-,-,TRBV19,TRBJ1-5,TGTGCCAGTAGTATAGTAAATCAGCCCCAGCATTTT,CASSIVNQPQHF
TRBD2,-,TRBV27,TRBJ2-1,TGTGCCAGCAGTTCCACGACTAGCGGGCAATCCTACAATGAGCAGTTCTTC,CASSSTTSGQSYNEQFF
TRBD2,-,TRBV5-1,TRBJ2-3,TGCGCCAGCAGTACAAACCCCCCAGGACTAGCGAGCACAGATACGCAGTATTTT,CASSTNPPGLASTDTQYF
-,-,TRBV19,TRBJ1-5,TGTGCCAGCAACCCGCGGGGCCTCTCTGAAGAGGAGAAGCATTTT,CASNPRGLSEEEKHF
-,-,TRBV5-8,TRBJ1-1,TGTGCCAGCAGCGGACAGAACACTGAAGCTTTCTTT,CASSGQNTEAFF
-,-,TRBV5-8,TRBJ2-3,TGTGCCAGCAGCTTTCTCCAGGGGGGAACAGATACGCAGTATTTT,CASSFLQGGTDTQYF
-,-,TRBV27,TRBJ2-3,TGTGCCAGCTCTCAAAGAGGGGCAGGGAGGGATACGCAGTATTTT,CASSQRGAGRDTQYF
-,-,TRBV24-1,TRBJ1-6,TGTGCCACCAGTGACGGGACATCTCCCCTCCACTTT,CATSDGTSPLHF
TRBD1,-,TRBV4-3,TRBJ2-2,TGCGCCAGCAGCGACCGGGACAGGGGCGCCCTGGACACCGGGGAGCTGTTTTTT,CASSDRDRGALDTGELFF
-,-,TRBV6-5,TRBJ1-5,TGTGCCAGCAGTCAGGACACATTACAGCCCCAGCATTTT,CASSQDTLQPQHF
TRBD2,-,TRBV6-5,TRBJ2-1,TGTGCCAGCAGTTACCGCACTAGCGCGGCCAATGAGCAGTTCTTC,CASSYRTSAANEQFF
-,-,TRBV11-3,TRBJ1-1,TGTGCCAGCAGCCCCAGGAACACTGAAGCTTTCTTT,CASSPRNTEAFF
TRBD1,-,TRBV5-6,TRBJ1-1,TGTGCCAGCAGCCAAAACCGGGACAGCTATTTGAACACTGAAGCTTTCTTT,CASSQNRDSYLNTEAFF
-,-,TRBV9,TRBJ1-3,TGTGCCAGCAGCGTAGGCGGCAGGGGATACACCATATATTTT,CASSVGGRGYTIYF
-,-,TRBV30,TRBJ1-5,TGTGCCTGGAGTGTAGGACAGAGAAATCAGCCCCAGCATTTT,CAWSVGQRNQPQHF
-,-,TRBV5-5,TRBJ1-1,TGTGCCAGCAGCCCAATGGCGGTATTGAACACTGAAGCTTTCTTT,CASSPMAVLNTEAFF
TRBD1,-,TRBV19,TRBJ1-4,TGTGCCAGTAACGAACAGGGGCTCTCTAATGAAAAACTGTTTTTT,CASNEQGLSNEKLFF
TRBD1,-,TRBV23-1,TRBJ2-7,TGCGCCAGCAGTCAATCCGGGCGACAGGGGGTGGTTTACGAGCAGTACTTC,CASSQSGRQGVVYEQYF
TRBD1,-,TRBV19,TRBJ1-2,TGTGCCAGTAGTCGGCGAAGGACAGGTGACTACTATGGCTACACCTTC,CASSRRRTGDYYGYTF
TRBD2,once,TRBV4-3,TRBJ2-3,TGCGCCAGCAGCCAAGGACTAGCGGGGGGGACAGATACGCAGTATTTT,CASSQGLAGGTDTQYF
-,-,TRBV5-6,TRBJ2-5,TGTGCCAGCAGCTTAGCACAGGGGAGGGAGACCCAGTACTTC,CASSLAQGRETQYF
TRBD1,-,TRBV5-8,TRBJ2-5,TGTGCCAGCAGCCCGACCAGTAGGACAGGGGCTGGGGAGACCCAGTACTTC,CASSPTSRTGAGETQYF
TRBD1,-,TRBV6-6,TRBJ2-6,TGTGCCAGCAGTCCGACTTGGACAGGGCAGAGCTCTGGGGCCAACGTCCTGACTTTC,CASSPTWTGQSSGANVLTF
-,few,TRBV10-3,TRBJ1-1,TGTGCCATCAGTGGATACAGTAACACTGAAGCTTTCTTT,CAISGYSNTEAFF
-,-,TRBV6-5,TRBJ1-2,TGTGCCAGCAGTACGAGGGCACTAGCTAACTATGGCTACACCTTC,CASSTRALANYGYTF
-,-,TRBV2,TRBJ2-5,TGTGCCAGCAGTCGCGGACAGACCCAAGAGACCCAGTACTTC,CASSRGQTQETQYF
TRBD1,-,TRBV2,TRBJ2-7,TGTGCCAGCAGTGAACAATCGGGGGGGACAGGGGGCGCCGAGCAGTACTTC,CASSEQSGGTGGAEQYF